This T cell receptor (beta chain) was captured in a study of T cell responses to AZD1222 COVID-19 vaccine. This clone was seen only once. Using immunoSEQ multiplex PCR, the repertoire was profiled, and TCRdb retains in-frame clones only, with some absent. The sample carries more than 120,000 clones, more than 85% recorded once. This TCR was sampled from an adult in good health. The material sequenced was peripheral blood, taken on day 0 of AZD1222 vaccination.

In DNA form, the CDR3 reads TGCGCCAGCAGCGCTCGCCCCGGGGCTACTGGAAACACCATATATTTT. Translating gives CASSARPGATGNTIYF. This chain uses TRBV5-1 with TRBJ1-3; TRBD1 is a possible D gene (5 bases). In germline, CDR1 is SGHRS, CDR2 YFSETQ. Trimming left V 4 bases short and J 2 bases short, with 16 bases between. CDR3 size: 16 residues.